A single sample is the source of the 12 T cell receptor beta chains below, sequenced in a study of blood T cells in healthy people across ages (dated by TCRdb to about 2015). The library was produced with 5' RACE. TCRdb names Illumina HiSeq 2500 as the instrument used. The second PCR ran for about 6 to 12 cycles and used a J-beta primer mix along with a sample-barcoded 5' primer. In-frame beta chains were kept once TCRdb had trimmed the public reads at Q25 with fastp and called clones with MiXCR. Entries are consolidated by CDR3 protein sequence, retaining the most common genes and DNA. The sample includes some 1 million distinct CDR3 sequences, with under 45% observed a single time. In total, the top ten clones hold under 20% of the sample. The specimen sequenced was blood. Receptors originate from a woman aged 60-75 years in good health.

V usage is TRBV28 and J usage is TRBJ2-5; a possible D gene is TRBD1 (6 bases). CDR1 and CDR2 from the germline V gene are MDHEN and SYDVKM. The CDR3 is made up of 14 amino acids. Trimming pared 3 bases from V and 3 bases from J, leaving 11 bases between. The CDR3 nucleotides are TGTGCCAGCAGTTTGCAGGGGCCGAAAGAGACCCAGTACTTC. Protein product: CASSLQGPKETQYF.

The chain has TRBV6-1 and TRBJ1-2; 11 nucleotides line up with TRBD1. This CDR3 is built from 15 residues. Germline assignment: CDR1 MNHNS and CDR2 SASEGT. J lost 2 bases, V lost 3 bases, and 2 bases had no gene match. This CDR3 is CASSERTGGNYGYTF. Written as DNA, the CDR3 is TGTGCCAGCAGTGAGAGGACAGGGGGCAACTATGGCTACACCTTC.

A few counts support this clonotype. V and J are TRBV15 and TRBJ2-3, with D possibly TRBD2 on 6 matching bases. This CDR3 is built from 16 residues. V lost 3 bases to trimming and J lost 1 base, with 14 bases between them. The germline V gene has CDR1 LNHNV and CDR2 YYDKDF (reference sequence). The CDR3 region has the DNA TGTGCCACCAGCAGGTTGCCGGGGGTCGGCACAGATACGCAGTATTTT. Translation: CATSRLPGVGTDTQYF.

This clonotype has more than one count but fewer than ten. The gene calls are TRBV5-1 and TRBJ2-1; D is unresolved. Germline lookup yields CDR1 SGHRS and CDR2 YFSETQ. V was cut by 3 bases and J by 6 bases, with 16 bases left in between. This CDR3 contains 15 residues. In nucleotides, the CDR3 is TGCGCCAGCAGCTCGAACATAGGAGTCGGCAATGAGCAGTTCTTC. Encoded protein: CASSSNIGVGNEQFF.

This chain connects TRBV6-2 or TRBV6-3 to TRBJ2-5; no clear D gene. The DNA matches TRBJ2-1 better at its end, which makes the J call doubtful. CDR1 is MNHEY, CDR2 SVGEGT, per germline. The CDR3 contains 14 residues. The DNA for the CDR3 is TGTGCCAGCAGTTCCTTGATTGCGCAAGAGACCCAGTTCTTC. Translating gives CASSSLIAQETQFF.

The J gene is TRBJ2-5, the V gene TRBV12-3 or TRBV12-4; 10 bases map to TRBD1. The CDR3 has 15 amino acids. With V trimmed by 6 bases and J by 4 bases, 8 bases remained unmatched. The CDR3 sequence: CASSSSDRGGETQYF. CDR3 nucleotides: TGTGCCAGCAGCTCCTCGGACAGGGGGGGAGAGACCCAGTACTTC.

The rearrangement joins TRBV12-3 or TRBV12-4 to TRBJ1-6; D is perhaps TRBD1 (6 bases). V lost 3 bases to trimming and J lost 10 bases, with 7 bases between them. The CDR3 is 12 residues long. CDR3 DNA sequence: TGTGCCAGCAGTTTTAGGGGGTCACCCCTCCACTTT. Protein: CASSFRGSPLHF.

The rearrangement links TRBV29-1 to TRBJ2-3; D might be TRBD2 (6 bases). Germline V gene data show CDR1 as SQVTM and CDR2 as ANQGSEA. V shed 5 bases and J shed 5 bases, with 8 bases lying between them. The CDR3 has 11 residues. The CDR3, as DNA: TGCAGCGTTCTGGGGGGAGATACGCAGTATTTT. Its protein is CSVLGGDTQYF.

The chain is built from TRBV25-1 and TRBJ2-3; possibly TRBD2 for D (6 bases). The CDR3 sequence is 18 residues long. V dropped 5 bases and J dropped 0 bases, with 21 bases sitting between them. The germline CDR1 and CDR2 sequences are MGHDK and SYGVNS. The CDR3 here is CASSSRTRTGGSTDTQYF. For the CDR3, the DNA is TGTGCCAGCAGTTCAAGAACCCGGACTGGGGGGAGCACAGATACGCAGTATTTT. Variable domain in full (rest from reference TRBV25-1 and TRBJ2-3): EADIYQTPRYLVIGTGKKITLECSQTMGHDKMYWYQQDPGMELHLIHYSYGVNSTEKGDLSSESTVSRIRTEHFPLTLESARPSHTSQYLCASSSRTRTGGSTDTQYFGPGTRLTVL.

The V gene is TRBV5-1, the J gene TRBJ2-1; 13 positions match TRBD2. J lost 7 bases, V lost 0 bases, and 7 bases had no gene match. Germline V lookup: CDR1 SGHRS, CDR2 YFSETQ. CDR3 length equals 17 residues. CDR3 nucleotides: TGCGCCAGCAGCTTGGTGGTAGGGACTAGCGGGACTAATGAGCAGTTCTTC. Its protein is CASSLVVGTSGTNEQFF. Full variable domain (remainder filled in from reference TRBV5-1 and TRBJ2-1): KAGVTQTPRYLIKTRGQQVTLSCSPISGHRSVSWYQQTPGQGLQFLFEYFSETQRNKGNFPGRFSGRQFSNSRSEMNVSTLELGDSALYLCASSLVVGTSGTNEQFFGPGTRLTVL.

The rearrangement uses TRBV20-1 and TRBJ2-7; tentative D call: TRBD2 (5 bases). Germline-derived CDR1 and CDR2 are DFQATT and SNEGSKA (reference sequence). V lost 3 bases and J lost 7, with 13 bases in between. The CDR3 is 12 residues long. CDR3 nucleotides: TGCAGTGCTAGTCCCGGGATCGTTGAGCAGTACTTC. Its translation: CSASPGIVEQYF.

This chain uses TRBV3-1 with TRBJ2-4; perhaps TRBD2 as D (6 bases). Germline lookup yields CDR1 LGHDT and CDR2 YNNKEL (reference sequence). CDR3 length: 19 amino acids. V lost 4 bases and J 0 bases, leaving 22 bases between the germline ends. CDR3 amino acids: CASSPISWGGELAKNIQYF. CDR3 DNA: TGTGCCAGCAGCCCCATATCCTGGGGCGGGGAACTAGCCAAAAACATTCAGTACTTC. Supplemented by reference TRBV3-1 and TRBJ2-4, the full variable domain reads DTAVSQTPKYLVTQMGNDKSIKCEQNLGHDTMYWYKQDSKKFLKIMFSYNNKELIINETVPNRFSPKSPDKAHLNLHINSLELGDSAVYFCASSPISWGGELAKNIQYFGAGTRLSVL.